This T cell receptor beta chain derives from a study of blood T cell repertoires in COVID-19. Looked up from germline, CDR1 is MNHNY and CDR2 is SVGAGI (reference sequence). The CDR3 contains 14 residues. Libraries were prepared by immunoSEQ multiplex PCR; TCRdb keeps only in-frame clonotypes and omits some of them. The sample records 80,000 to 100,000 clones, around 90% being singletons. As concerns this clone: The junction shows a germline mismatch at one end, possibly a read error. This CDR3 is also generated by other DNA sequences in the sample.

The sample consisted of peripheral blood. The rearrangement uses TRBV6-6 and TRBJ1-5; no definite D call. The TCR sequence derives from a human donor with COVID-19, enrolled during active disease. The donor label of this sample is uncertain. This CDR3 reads CATRAGYSNQPQHF. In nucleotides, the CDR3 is TGTGCCACCCGTGCGGGGTATAGCAATCAGCCTCAGCATTTT.